The 5 T cell receptor beta chains below come from one sample, sequenced in a study of cytomegalovirus exposure and HLA in healthy donors (dated by TCRdb to 2017 to 2019). Libraries came from the immunoSEQ multiplex PCR assay. For the multiplex PCR, a mixture combining 60 forward primers for TCR Vbeta segments and 13 reverse primers for TCR Jbeta segments was used. Here the immuneACCESS table is served through TCRdb, limited to in-frame sequences with V and J called. Missing clones are a known gap in these copies; in checked studies unresolved V genes cover under half, and the rest lacks a known reason. This sample lists 250,000 to 350,000 clones; roughly 89% were detected once. The leading ten clones occupy roughly 4% of the sample. Sequencing input: PBMCs. Receptor source: a man aged 40-49 years in good health and CMV-seropositive.

The chain carries TRBV4-2 and TRBJ1-1; D is uncertain. Trimming shortened V by 5 bases and J by 6 bases, and 10 bases separated the two germline ends. The CDR3 sequence is 12 residues long. CDR1 is LGHNA, CDR2 YNFKEQ, per germline. As DNA, the CDR3 is TGTGCCAGCAGCGACTCCGTTGCTGAAGCTTTCTTT. This encodes CASSDSVAEAFF.

J is TRBJ2-2 and V is TRBV7-6; a weak D match, TRBD2 (6 bases). V was trimmed by 5 bases and J by 6 bases, leaving 10 bases between them. The germline V gene has CDR1 SGHVS and CDR2 FNYEAQ. This CDR3 spans 13 amino acids. CDR3 amino acids: CASSIGGPGELFF. The CDR3 DNA is TGTGCCAGCAGCATCGGGGGTCCCGGGGAGCTGTTTTTT.

Here the CDR3 DNA reads TGTGCCAGCAGCGTAGGTTCAGCGGGAGTCGATTACGAGCAGTACTTC. Translating gives CASSVGSAGVDYEQYF. The chain uses TRBV9 and TRBJ2-5; 8 positions match TRBD2. The J call may be incorrect, as the DNA end agrees better with TRBJ2-7. The CDR3 loop spans 16 amino acids. Per the germline V gene, CDR1 is SGDLS and CDR2 is YYNGEE.

The chain employs TRBV6-5 and TRBJ2-1, with 7 positions matching TRBD1. The CDR3 sequence is 15 residues long. V shed 2 bases, J shed 4 bases, and the junction held 5 bases outside the gene matches. Germline V gene data show CDR1 as MNHEY and CDR2 as SVGAGI. CDR3 sequence: CASSYRGQWYNEQFF. The CDR3 nucleotides are TGTGCCAGCAGTTACAGGGGGCAGTGGTACAATGAGCAGTTCTTC.

This chain uses TRBV2 with TRBJ1-1, with a possible D match to TRBD1 (6 bases). The CDR3 is made up of 15 amino acids. V was clipped by 4 bases and J by 3 bases, with 15 bases between them. CDR1 and CDR2 (germline): SNHLY, FYNNEI. CDR3 in DNA: TGTGCCAGCAGTGCCCGAATGGACAGTTACACTGAAGCTTTCTTT. Encoded protein: CASSARMDSYTEAFF.